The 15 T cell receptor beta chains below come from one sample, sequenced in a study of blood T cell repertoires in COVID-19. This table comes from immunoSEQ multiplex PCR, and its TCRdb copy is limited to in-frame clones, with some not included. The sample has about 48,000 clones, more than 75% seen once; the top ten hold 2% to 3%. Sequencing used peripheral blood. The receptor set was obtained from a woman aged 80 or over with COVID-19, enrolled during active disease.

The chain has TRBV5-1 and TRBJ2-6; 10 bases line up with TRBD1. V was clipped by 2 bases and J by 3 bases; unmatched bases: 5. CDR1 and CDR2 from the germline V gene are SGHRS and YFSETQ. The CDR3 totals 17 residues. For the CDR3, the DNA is TGCGCCAGCAGCTTAAGGACAGGGGGAAATGGGGCCAACGTCCTGACTTTC. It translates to CASSLRTGGNGANVLTF.

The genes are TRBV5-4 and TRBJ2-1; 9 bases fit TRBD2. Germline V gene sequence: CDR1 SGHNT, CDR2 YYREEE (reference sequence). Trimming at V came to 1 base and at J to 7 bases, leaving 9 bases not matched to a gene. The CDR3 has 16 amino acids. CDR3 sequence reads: CASSLSGGRIKNEQFF. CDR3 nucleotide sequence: TGTGCCAGCAGCTTGAGCGGGGGGCGCATAAAAAATGAGCAGTTCTTC.

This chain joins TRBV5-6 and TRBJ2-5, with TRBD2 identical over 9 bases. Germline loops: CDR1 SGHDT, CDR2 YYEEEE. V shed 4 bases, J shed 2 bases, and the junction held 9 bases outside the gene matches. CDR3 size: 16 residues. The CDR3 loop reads CASSKGLLAGQETQYF. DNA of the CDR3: TGTGCCAGCAGCAAGGGGCTCCTAGCGGGACAAGAGACCCAGTACTTC. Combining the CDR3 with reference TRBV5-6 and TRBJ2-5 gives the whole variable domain DAGVTQSPTHLIKTRGQQVTLRCSPKSGHDTVSWYQQALGQGPQFIFQYYEEEERQRGNFPDRFSGHQFPNYSSELNVNALLLGDSALYLCASSKGLLAGQETQYFGPGTRLLVL.

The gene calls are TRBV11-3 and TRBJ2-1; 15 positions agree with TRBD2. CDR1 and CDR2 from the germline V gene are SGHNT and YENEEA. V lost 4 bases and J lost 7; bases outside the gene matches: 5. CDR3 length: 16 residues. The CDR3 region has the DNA TGTGCCAGCAGCTCCGGACTAGCGGGAGGGTGGAATGAGCAGTTCTTC. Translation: CASSSGLAGGWNEQFF.

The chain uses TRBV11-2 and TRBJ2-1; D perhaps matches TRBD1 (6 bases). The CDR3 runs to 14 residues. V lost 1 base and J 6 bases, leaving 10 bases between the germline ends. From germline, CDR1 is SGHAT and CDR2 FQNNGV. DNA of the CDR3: TGTGCCAGCAGCTTAGTGGGGGCGGGCAATGAGCAGTTCTTC. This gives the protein CASSLVGAGNEQFF.

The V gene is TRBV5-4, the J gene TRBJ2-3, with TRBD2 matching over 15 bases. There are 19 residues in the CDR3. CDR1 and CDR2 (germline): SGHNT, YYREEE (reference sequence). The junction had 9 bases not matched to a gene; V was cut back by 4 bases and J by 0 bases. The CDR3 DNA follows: TGTGCCAGCAGCCACCTACGGACTAGCGGGGGGGCTAGCACAGATACGCAGTATTTT. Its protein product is CASSHLRTSGGASTDTQYF. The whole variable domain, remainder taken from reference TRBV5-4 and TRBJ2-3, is ETGVTQSPTHLIKTRGQQVTLRCSSQSGHNTVSWYQQALGQGPQFIFQYYREEENGRGNFPPRFSGLQFPNYSSELNVNALELDDSALYLCASSHLRTSGGASTDTQYFGPGTRLTVL.

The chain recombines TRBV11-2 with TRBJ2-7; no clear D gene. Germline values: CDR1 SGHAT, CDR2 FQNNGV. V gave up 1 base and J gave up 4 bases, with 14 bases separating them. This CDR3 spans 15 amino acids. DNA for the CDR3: TGTGCCAGCAGCTTAGTTGCGGATCTTATTTACGAGCAGTACTTC. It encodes CASSLVADLIYEQYF.

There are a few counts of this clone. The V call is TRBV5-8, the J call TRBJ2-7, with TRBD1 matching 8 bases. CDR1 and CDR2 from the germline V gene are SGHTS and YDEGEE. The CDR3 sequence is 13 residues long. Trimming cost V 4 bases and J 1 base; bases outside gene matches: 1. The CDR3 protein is CASSRTGSYEQYF. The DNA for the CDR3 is TGTGCCAGCAGCCGGACAGGGTCCTACGAGCAGTACTTC.

This CDR3 is CASSFIAGSRGQETQYF. The CDR3 DNA reads TGTGCCAGCAGTTTTATTGCCGGGAGTAGGGGCCAAGAGACCCAGTACTTC. This rearrangement joins TRBV28 to TRBJ2-5; D may be TRBD2 (6 bases). V dropped 3 bases and J dropped 1 base, with 18 bases sitting between them. The CDR3 runs to 17 residues. Germline assignment: CDR1 MDHEN and CDR2 SYDVKM.

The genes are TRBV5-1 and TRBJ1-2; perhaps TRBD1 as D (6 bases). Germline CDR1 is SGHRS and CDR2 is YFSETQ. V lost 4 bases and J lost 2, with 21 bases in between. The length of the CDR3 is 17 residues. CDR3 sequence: CASSTRPADRFNYGYTF. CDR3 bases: TGCGCCAGCAGCACCCGGCCCGCAGACAGGTTCAACTATGGCTACACCTTC.

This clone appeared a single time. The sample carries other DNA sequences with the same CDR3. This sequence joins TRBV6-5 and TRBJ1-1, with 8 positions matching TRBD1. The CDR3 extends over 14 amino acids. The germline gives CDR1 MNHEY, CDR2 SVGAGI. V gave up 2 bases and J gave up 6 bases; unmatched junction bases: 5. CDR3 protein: CASSYTGQGSEAFF. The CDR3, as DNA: TGTGCCAGCAGTTACACCGGACAGGGCTCTGAAGCTTTCTTT.

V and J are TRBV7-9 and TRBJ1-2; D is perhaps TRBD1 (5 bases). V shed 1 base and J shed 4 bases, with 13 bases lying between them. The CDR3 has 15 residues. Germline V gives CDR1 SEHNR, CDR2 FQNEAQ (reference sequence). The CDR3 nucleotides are TGTGCCAGCAGCTTAGGGGGCCAGTACTCCTATGGCTACACCTTC. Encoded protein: CASSLGGQYSYGYTF.

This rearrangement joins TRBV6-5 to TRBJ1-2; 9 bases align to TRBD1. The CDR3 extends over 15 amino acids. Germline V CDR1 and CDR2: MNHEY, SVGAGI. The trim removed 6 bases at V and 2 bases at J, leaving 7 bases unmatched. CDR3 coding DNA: TGTGCCAGCAGCGGGGACAGGGCGCCGAACTATGGCTACACCTTC. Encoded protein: CASSGDRAPNYGYTF.

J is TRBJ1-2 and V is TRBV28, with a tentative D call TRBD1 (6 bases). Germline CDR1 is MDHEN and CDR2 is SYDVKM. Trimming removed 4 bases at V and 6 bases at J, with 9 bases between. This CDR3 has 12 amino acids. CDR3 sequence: CASSSQGHGYTF. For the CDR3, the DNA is TGTGCCAGCAGTTCACAGGGCCATGGCTACACCTTC.

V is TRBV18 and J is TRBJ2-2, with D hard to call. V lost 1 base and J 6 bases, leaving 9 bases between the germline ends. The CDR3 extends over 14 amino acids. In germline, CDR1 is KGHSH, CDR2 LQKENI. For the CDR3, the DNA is TGTGCCAGCTCACCACGCCTAGAACCCGGGGAGCTGTTTTTT. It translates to CASSPRLEPGELFF.